This is a list of T cell receptor beta chains from one sample in a study of response to subunit inactivated influenza vaccine. MiXCR, run by TCRdb on the RT-PCR reads, gives a single entry per CDR3 protein. The top ten clones hold approximately 12% of a sample with a few hundred thousand distinct CDR3 sequences, 11% to 15% of them seen once. The sample was PBMCs from blood, taken roughly 13 days after vaccination. These receptors all come from a man between 50 and 59 years old who received an inactivated influenza vaccine. The CDR3 runs from the conserved cysteine through the conserved F or W. The D gene is left open where the match is weak. Not all rows give a size; the values are once, few, many and, for expanded clones, a class.

>-|TRBJ1-5|TRBV2|-
TGTGCCAGCAGTCCAGTAGGGGGGGGCTATCAGCCCCAGCATTTT
CASSPVGGGYQPQHF
>-|TRBJ2-2|TRBV20-1|few
TGCAGTGCTACGGGGGAGGACACCGGGGAGCTGTTTTTT
CSATGEDTGELFF
>TRBD2|TRBJ2-5|TRBV7-8|-
TGTGCCAGCAGCAGCGGGGGTCCCCAAGAGACCCAGTACTTC
CASSSGGPQETQYF
>TRBD2|TRBJ2-7|TRBV20-1|few
TGCAGTGCTAGAGATGGTACTAGCGGTAAGATTGGGCAGTACTTC
CSARDGTSGKIGQYF
>TRBD1|TRBJ1-5|TRBV20-1|few
TGCAGTGCTAGGGAAGAATACAGGGGGCTTAATCAGCCCCAGCATTTT
CSAREEYRGLNQPQHF
>-|TRBJ2-3|TRBV10-3|-
TGTGCCATCAGTGATTTGATAGATACGCAGTATTTT
CAISDLIDTQYF
>-|TRBJ2-1|TRBV29-1|many
TGCAGCGTTGCACAACCTAGCTCCTACAATGAGCAGTTCTTC
CSVAQPSSYNEQFF
>-|TRBJ2-2|TRBV20-1|-
TGCAGTTCCCCCGGGGGCGGAACCGGGGAGCTGTTTTTT
CSSPGGGTGELFF
>-|TRBJ2-1|TRBV7-9|few
TGTGCCACCAGGGCGGGTAGCTCCTACAATGAGCAGTTCTTC
CATRAGSSYNEQFF
>TRBD2|TRBJ2-1|TRBV4-3|-
TGCGCCAGCAGGCACAATCTTGGACTAGCGGGGGGGAGCGAGCAGTTCTTC
CASRHNLGLAGGSEQFF
>-|TRBJ1-1|TRBV20-1|few
TGCAGTGCTAGAGATCCTTCGGGACGGCCGAACACTGAAGCTTTCTTT
CSARDPSGRPNTEAFF
>-|TRBJ2-4|TRBV5-6|-
TGTGCCAGCAGCTTGGAGGACATAGGGGCCAAAAACATTCAGTACTTC
CASSLEDIGAKNIQYF
>-|TRBJ2-6|TRBV4-2|few
TGTGCCAGCAGCCAAGTGGCGGGTCTTGGCTCTGGGGCCAACGTCCTGACTTTC
CASSQVAGLGSGANVLTF
>-|TRBJ2-1|TRBV6-2/TRBV6-3|-
TGTGCCAGCAGTTCAGGCGGAGGTAGCAATGAGCAGTTCTTC
CASSSGGGSNEQFF
>TRBD2|TRBJ2-1|TRBV24-1|few
TGTGCCACCAGTGGCAATCTAGCGGATTCCTACAATGAGCAGTTCTTC
CATSGNLADSYNEQFF
>TRBD1|TRBJ2-3|TRBV6-1|-
TGTGCCAGCAGCCGTACGGGACAGACCACAGATACGCAGTATTTT
CASSRTGQTTDTQYF
>-|TRBJ2-3|TRBV4-3|few
TGCGCCAGCAGCCAAGATTGGGGTTCCACAGATACGCAGTATTTT
CASSQDWGSTDTQYF
>-|TRBJ2-2|TRBV4-1|many
TGCGCCAGCAGCCAGGCTGTTTGGACCGGGGAGCTGTTTTTT
CASSQAVWTGELFF
>TRBD1|TRBJ1-5|TRBV20-1|-
TGCAGTGCTAGAGAGGGGGTGGGGGGACAGGGCTATCAGCCCCAGCATTTT
CSAREGVGGQGYQPQHF
>TRBD1|TRBJ1-5|TRBV6-5|-
TGTGCCAGCACTTCGGGACAGGGGAGCAATCAGCCCCAGCATTTT
CASTSGQGSNQPQHF
>-|TRBJ1-1|TRBV10-3|-
TGTGCCATCAGTGATCCTGAATTCACTGAAGCTTTCTTT
CAISDPEFTEAFF
>TRBD1|TRBJ2-5|TRBV5-1|-
TGCGCCAGCAGTTCAGGGGGCGCGGAGGAGACCCAGTACTTC
CASSSGGAEETQYF
>TRBD2|TRBJ2-7|TRBV20-1|few
TGCAGTGCTAGAGACCCTGGGACTAGCGGGTTAACCTACGAGCAGTACTTC
CSARDPGTSGLTYEQYF
>-|TRBJ1-1|TRBV9|few
TGTGCCAGCAGCTCTCACGGAGCTTTGGGCACTGAAGCTTTCTTT
CASSSHGALGTEAFF
>-|TRBJ2-2|TRBV11-3|few
TGTGCCAGCAGCTTCAGGGACGGGGAGCTGTTTTTT
CASSFRDGELFF
>-|TRBJ2-2|TRBV5-1|-
TGCGCCAGCAGCCTCGCGAGGGCTGAGGCCGGGGAGCTGTTTTTT
CASSLARAEAGELFF
>-|TRBJ1-1|TRBV20-1|few
TGCAGTGCCCGGGCCGGTTGGGACACTGAAGCTTTCTTT
CSARAGWDTEAFF